This is a list of T cell receptor beta chains from one sample in a study of blood T cell repertoires in COVID-19. TCRdb's copy holds only in-frame clones and misses some; the assay was immunoSEQ multiplex PCR. Of 150,000 or so clones listed, roughly 87% are singletons. Sample: peripheral blood. The receptor source for this set is a woman aged 70-85 years with acute or convalescent COVID-19. Both conserved end residues are part of each CDR3. The D gene is left open where the match is weak. Where a row states a size, it is once, few, many or the class of an expanded clone; other rows omit it.

V	D	size	J	DNA	CDR3
TRBV5-1	NA	NA	TRBJ1-3	TGCGCCAGCAGCTTGGCGGGAATTCCCTCTGGAAACACCATATATTTT	CASSLAGIPSGNTIYF
TRBV4-1	NA	once	TRBJ2-1	TGCGCCAGCAGCCAGGCTCAAAGCTCCTACAATGAGCAGTTCTTC	CASSQAQSSYNEQFF
TRBV5-6	TRBD1	once	TRBJ2-5	TGTGCCAGCAGCTTGACAGGGGCGTATGAGACCCAGTACTTC	CASSLTGAYETQYF
TRBV7-2	NA	NA	TRBJ2-3	TGTGCCAGCAGCTTACTGTCGGGTGGTGATACGCAGTATTTT	CASSLLSGGDTQYF
TRBV6-2/TRBV6-3	TRBD1	NA	TRBJ1-6	TGTGCCAGCAGCGAACTATCGACAGGGAGAAATTCACCCCTCCACTTT	CASSELSTGRNSPLHF
TRBV7-8	TRBD1	NA	TRBJ1-5	TGTGCCAGCAGCCCGACAGGGGTTAAGCCCCAGCATTTT	CASSPTGVKPQHF
TRBV19	TRBD1	NA	TRBJ2-2	TGTGCCAGTAGTATAGGCAGGGGGCACCACACCGGGGAGCTGTTTTTT	CASSIGRGHHTGELFF
TRBV7-2	NA	once	TRBJ2-3	TGTGCCAGCAGCTTCTGGCGGCCGTCTAGCACAGATACGCAGTATTTT	CASSFWRPSSTDTQYF
TRBV11-2	TRBD2	NA	TRBJ2-7	TGTGCCAGCAGCTTACTTGGGACTAGCGGGAGTGCCTACGAGCAGTACTTC	CASSLLGTSGSAYEQYF
TRBV7-2	NA	NA	TRBJ2-1	TGTGCCAGCAGCTCACAGGCGGCTACTCTCGGGTACAATGAGCAGTTCTTC	CASSSQAATLGYNEQFF
TRBV5-5	NA	NA	TRBJ1-2	TGTGCCAGCAGCCCTCGCCCAGGGCGCGTCAACTATGGCTACACCTTC	CASSPRPGRVNYGYTF
TRBV28	TRBD1	NA	TRBJ2-2	TGTGCCAGCAGTTTAAACGCAGACAGGGGAGCCGCCGGGGAGCTGTTTTTT	CASSLNADRGAAGELFF